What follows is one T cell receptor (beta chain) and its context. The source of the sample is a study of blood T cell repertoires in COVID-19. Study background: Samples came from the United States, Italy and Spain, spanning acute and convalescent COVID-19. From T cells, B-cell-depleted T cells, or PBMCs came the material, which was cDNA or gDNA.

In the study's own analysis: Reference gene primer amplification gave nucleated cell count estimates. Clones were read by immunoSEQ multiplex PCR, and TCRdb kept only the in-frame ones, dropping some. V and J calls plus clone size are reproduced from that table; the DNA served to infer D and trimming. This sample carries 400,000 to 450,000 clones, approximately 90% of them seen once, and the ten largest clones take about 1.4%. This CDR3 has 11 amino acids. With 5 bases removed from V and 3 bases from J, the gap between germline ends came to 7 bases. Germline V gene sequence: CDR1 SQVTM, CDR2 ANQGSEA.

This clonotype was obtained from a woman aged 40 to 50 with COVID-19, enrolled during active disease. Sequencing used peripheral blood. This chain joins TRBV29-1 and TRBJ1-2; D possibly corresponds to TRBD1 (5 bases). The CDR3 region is CSVSGDYGYTF. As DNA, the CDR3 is TGCAGCGTTTCGGGGGACTATGGCTACACCTTC.